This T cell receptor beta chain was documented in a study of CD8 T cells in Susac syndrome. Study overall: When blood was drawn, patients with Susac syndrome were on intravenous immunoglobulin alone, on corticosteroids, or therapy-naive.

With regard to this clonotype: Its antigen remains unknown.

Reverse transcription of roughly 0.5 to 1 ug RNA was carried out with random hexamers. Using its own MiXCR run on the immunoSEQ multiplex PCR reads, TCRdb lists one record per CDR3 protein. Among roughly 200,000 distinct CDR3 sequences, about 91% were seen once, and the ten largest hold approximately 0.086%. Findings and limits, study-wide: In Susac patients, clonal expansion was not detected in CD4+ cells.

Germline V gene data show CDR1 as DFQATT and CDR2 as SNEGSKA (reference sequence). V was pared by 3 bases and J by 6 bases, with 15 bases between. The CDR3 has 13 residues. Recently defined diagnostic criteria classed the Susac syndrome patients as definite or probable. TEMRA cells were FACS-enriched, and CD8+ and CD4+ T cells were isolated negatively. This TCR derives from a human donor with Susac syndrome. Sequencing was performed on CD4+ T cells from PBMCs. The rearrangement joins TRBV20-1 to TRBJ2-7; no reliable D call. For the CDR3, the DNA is TGCAGTGCTAGTTCCGCCTCCGACGGCGAGCAGTACTTC. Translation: CSASSASDGEQYF.